A selection of T cell receptor beta chains follows, all from one sample in a study of blood T cell repertoires in COVID-19. Profiled with immunoSEQ multiplex PCR; TCRdb holds only in-frame clones, not every one. The sample carries about 100,000 clones, less than 95% recorded once. Source material: peripheral blood. The receptors originated from a man between 50 and 59 years old with acute or convalescent COVID-19. The CDR3 runs from the conserved cysteine through the conserved F or W. A D gene is named only where the DNA matches it firmly. Some rows have no size entry. The others give once, few or many, or a class for an expanded clone.

clone_size j_call d_call v_call cdr3_aa cdr3_nt
few TRBJ2-1 TRBD2 TRBV6-5 CASSPRTSGYNEQFF TGTGCCAGCAGTCCCCGGACTAGCGGGTACAATGAGCAGTTCTTC
. TRBJ2-5 TRBD2 TRBV6-4 CASSREGRETQYF TGTGCCAGCAGTCGGGAGGGCCGAGAGACCCAGTACTTC
few TRBJ1-1 . TRBV3-1/TRBV3-2 CASCTMGGAEAFF TGTGCCAGCTGTACTATGGGAGGCGCTGAAGCTTTCTTT
. TRBJ1-6 . TRBV5-1 CASSSGQPSSYNSPLHF TGCGCCAGCAGCTCCGGACAGCCGAGCTCCTATAATTCACCCCTCCACTTT
. TRBJ2-2 . TRBV15 CATSHLADGELFF TGTGCCACCAGCCACCTTGCAGACGGGGAGCTGTTTTTT
. TRBJ2-5 . TRBV3-1/TRBV3-2 CASSHILLGEETQYF TGTGCCAGCAGCCATATATTGTTGGGAGAAGAGACCCAGTACTTC
. TRBJ2-7 TRBD1 TRBV6-5 CASSTGGLTYEQYF TGTGCCAGCAGCACAGGGGGCCTTACCTACGAGCAGTACTTC
. TRBJ2-6 . TRBV6-5 CASSPPGGANVLTF TGTGCCAGCAGCCCCCCCGGGGGGGCCAACGTCCTGACTTTC
. TRBJ1-5 . TRBV11-2 CASSPLNSNQPQHF TGTGCCAGCAGCCCCCTTAATAGCAATCAGCCCCAGCATTTT
. TRBJ1-1 TRBD1 TRBV7-2 CASSLNRGGEAFF TGTGCCAGCAGCCTGAACAGGGGCGGTGAAGCTTTCTTT
. TRBJ1-1 . TRBV11-3 CASSSTRADPTEAFF TGTGCCAGCAGCTCAACGAGGGCGGATCCCACTGAAGCTTTCTTT
. TRBJ2-7 . TRBV7-9 CASSPETYEQYF TGTGCCAGCAGCCCCGAGACCTACGAGCAGTACTTC
once TRBJ2-3 . TRBV18 CASSDLAGASTDTQYF TGTGCCAGCTCCGACTTGGCGGGGGCCTCCACAGATACGCAGTATTTT
. TRBJ1-1 . TRBV27 CASSLRTEAGEAFF TGTGCCAGCAGTTTAAGGACGGAAGCGGGTGAAGCTTTCTTT
. TRBJ1-6 TRBD1 TRBV27 CASSLFGTGNKNSPLHF TGTGCCAGCAGTTTATTTGGGACAGGGAACAAAAATTCACCCCTCCACTTT
once TRBJ2-5 TRBD1 TRBV7-2 CASSSGQDQETQYF TGTGCCAGCAGCTCGGGACAGGACCAAGAGACCCAGTACTTC
. TRBJ2-1 . TRBV19 CASSPSSYNEQFF TGTGCCAGTAGCCCCTCCTCCTACAATGAGCAGTTCTTC
. TRBJ1-2 TRBD1 TRBV5-1 CASSLVPPGQSSYGYTF TGCGCCAGCAGCTTGGTACCTCCGGGACAGTCTTCTTATGGCTACACCTTC
. TRBJ1-1 . TRBV19 CASSPTGGLLAEAFF TGTGCCAGTAGCCCCACCGGGGGGCTGTTGGCTGAAGCTTTCTTT
. TRBJ2-3 . TRBV29-1 CSVEGGLGSTDTQYF TGCAGCGTTGAAGGGGGGCTGGGGAGCACAGATACGCAGTATTTT